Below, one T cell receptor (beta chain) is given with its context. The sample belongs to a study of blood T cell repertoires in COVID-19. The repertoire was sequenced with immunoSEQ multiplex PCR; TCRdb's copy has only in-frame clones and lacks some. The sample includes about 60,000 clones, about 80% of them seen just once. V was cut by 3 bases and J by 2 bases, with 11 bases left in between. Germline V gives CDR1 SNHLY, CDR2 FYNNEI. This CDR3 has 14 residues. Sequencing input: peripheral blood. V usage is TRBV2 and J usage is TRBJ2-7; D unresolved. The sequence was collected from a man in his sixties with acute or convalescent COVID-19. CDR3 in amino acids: CASSDGRSPYEQYF. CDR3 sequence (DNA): TGTGCCAGCAGTGATGGCAGGTCTCCCTACGAGCAGTACTTC.